The TCR beta chain under discussion was sequenced for a study of human T cells and chemical hapten exposure. Study in general: Small pooled library volume differences mainly caused per-sample TCR yield variation.

The germline gives CDR1 SGHTA, CDR2 FQGNSA. CDR3 length: 15 residues. The V end lost 1 base, the J end lost 1 base, and 8 bases lay between the germline ends. Study-wide results and limits: Expanded TCRs produced significantly more large CDR3 similarity clusters than controls did.

Unique molecular identifiers were attached to individual cDNA molecules within the library. Using its own MiXCR run on the RACE reads, TCRdb lists one record per CDR3 protein. The sample contains 95,000 to 150,000 distinct CDR3 sequences, about 13% of which appear only once. The time point here: patch test 1, 2 weeks after DPC sensitization. Treatment reported: therapeutic diphenylcyclopropenone sensitization with weekly scalp DPC. Samples of blood were obtained prior to the application of each patch test. In this sample, this clonotype turned up many times. As yet, its antigen is unknown. The clonotype originates from a man between 18 and 29 years old with alopecia areata. Some clones in this sample may be carry-over from other donors' samples. This chain links TRBV7-2 with TRBJ2-1; tentative D call: TRBD2 (6 bases). The sample was whole blood, taken in connection with sensitization to the hapten diphenylcyclopropenone (DPC). The CDR3 sequence: CASSLVAGSYNEQFF. The CDR3, as DNA: TGTGCCAGCAGCTTAGTTGCGGGGTCCTACAATGAGCAGTTCTTC.